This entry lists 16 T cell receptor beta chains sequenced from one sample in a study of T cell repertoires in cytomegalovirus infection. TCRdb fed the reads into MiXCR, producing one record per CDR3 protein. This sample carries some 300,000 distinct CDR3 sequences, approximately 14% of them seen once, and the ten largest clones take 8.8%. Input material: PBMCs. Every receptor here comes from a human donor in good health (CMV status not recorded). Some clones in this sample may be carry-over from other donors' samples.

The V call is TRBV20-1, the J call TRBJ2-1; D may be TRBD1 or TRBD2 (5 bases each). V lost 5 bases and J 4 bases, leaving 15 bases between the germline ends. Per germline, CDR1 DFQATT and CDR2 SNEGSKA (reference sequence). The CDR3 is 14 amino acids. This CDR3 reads CSASRGVEYNEQFF. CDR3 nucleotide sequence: TGCAGTGCTTCCCGAGGGGTGGAATACAATGAGCAGTTCTTC.

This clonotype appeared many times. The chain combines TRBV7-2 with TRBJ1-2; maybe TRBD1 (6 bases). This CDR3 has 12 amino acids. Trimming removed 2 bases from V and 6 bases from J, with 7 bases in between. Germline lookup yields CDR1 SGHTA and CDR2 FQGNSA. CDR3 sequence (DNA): TGTGCCAGCAGCTTAAGGGGGGATGGCTACACCTTC. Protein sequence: CASSLRGDGYTF.

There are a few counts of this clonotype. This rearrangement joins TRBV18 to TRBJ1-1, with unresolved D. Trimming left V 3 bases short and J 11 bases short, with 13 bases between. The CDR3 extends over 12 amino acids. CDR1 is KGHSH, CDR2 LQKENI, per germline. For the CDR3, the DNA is TGTGCCAGCTCACCGGACGTCAGGAACGCTTTCTTT. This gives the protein CASSPDVRNAFF.

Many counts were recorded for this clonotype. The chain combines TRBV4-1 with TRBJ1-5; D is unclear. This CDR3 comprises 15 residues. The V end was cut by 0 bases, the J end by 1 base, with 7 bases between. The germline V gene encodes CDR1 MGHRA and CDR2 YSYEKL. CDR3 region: CASSQDMGSNQPQHF. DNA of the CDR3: TGCGCCAGCAGCCAAGATATGGGGAGCAATCAGCCCCAGCATTTT.

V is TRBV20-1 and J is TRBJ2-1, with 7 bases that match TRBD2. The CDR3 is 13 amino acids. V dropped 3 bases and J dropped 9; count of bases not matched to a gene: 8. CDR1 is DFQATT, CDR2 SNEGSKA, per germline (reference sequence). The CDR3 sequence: CSASRTSWGEQFF. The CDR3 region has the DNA TGCAGTGCTAGTAGGACTAGTTGGGGTGAGCAGTTCTTC.

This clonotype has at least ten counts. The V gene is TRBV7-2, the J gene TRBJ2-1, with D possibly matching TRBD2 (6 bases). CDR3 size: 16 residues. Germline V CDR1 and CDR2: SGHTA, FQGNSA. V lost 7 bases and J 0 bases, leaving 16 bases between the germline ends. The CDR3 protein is CASTPLAGFSYNEQFF. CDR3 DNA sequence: TGTGCCAGCACCCCTCTGGCGGGATTCTCCTACAATGAGCAGTTCTTC.

The CDR3 here is CASSYRSGTKSQETQYF. The CDR3 DNA reads as TGTGCCAGCAGTTACAGATCAGGGACAAAATCCCAAGAGACCCAGTACTTC. The V and J genes are TRBV6-6 and TRBJ2-5, with D possibly being TRBD1 (6 bases). The CDR3 covers 17 residues. V gave up 2 bases and J gave up 1 base, with 17 bases separating them. Looked up from germline, CDR1 is MNHNY and CDR2 is SVGAGI (reference sequence).

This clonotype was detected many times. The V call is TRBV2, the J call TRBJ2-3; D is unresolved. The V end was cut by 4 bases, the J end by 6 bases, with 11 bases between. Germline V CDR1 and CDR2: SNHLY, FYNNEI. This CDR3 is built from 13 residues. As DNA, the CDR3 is TGTGCCAGCAGTGGGACGATTGTGGATACGCAGTATTTT. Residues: CASSGTIVDTQYF.

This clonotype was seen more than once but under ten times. In DNA, the CDR3 is TGTGCCAGCCTGACAGTCAATCAGCCCCAGCATTTT. Translated, it gives CASLTVNQPQHF. The V gene is TRBV6-2 or TRBV6-3, the J gene TRBJ1-5; D possibly corresponds to TRBD1 (5 bases). Trimming left V 8 bases short and J 3 bases short, with 8 bases between. Germline CDR1 is MNHEY and CDR2 is SVGEGT. The CDR3 totals 12 residues.

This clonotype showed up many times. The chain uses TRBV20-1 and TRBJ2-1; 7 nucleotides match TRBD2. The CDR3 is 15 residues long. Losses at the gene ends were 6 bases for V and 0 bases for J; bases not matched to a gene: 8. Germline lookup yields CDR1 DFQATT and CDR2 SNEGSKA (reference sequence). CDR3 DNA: TGCAGTGCAACCCTAGCGGTGAGCTCCTACAATGAGCAGTTCTTC. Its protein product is CSATLAVSSYNEQFF.

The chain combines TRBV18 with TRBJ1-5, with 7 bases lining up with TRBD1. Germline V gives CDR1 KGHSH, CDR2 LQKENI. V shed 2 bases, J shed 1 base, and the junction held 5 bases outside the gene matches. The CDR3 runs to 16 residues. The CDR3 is CASSPEGARSNQPQHF. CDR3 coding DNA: TGTGCCAGCTCACCAGAGGGGGCAAGAAGCAATCAGCCCCAGCATTTT. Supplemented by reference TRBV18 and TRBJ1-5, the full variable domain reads NAGVMQNPRHLVRRRGQEARLRCSPMKGHSHVYWYRQLPEEGLKFMVYLQKENIIDESGMPKERFSAEFPKEGPSILRIQQVVRGDSAAYFCASSPEGARSNQPQHFGDGTRLSIL.

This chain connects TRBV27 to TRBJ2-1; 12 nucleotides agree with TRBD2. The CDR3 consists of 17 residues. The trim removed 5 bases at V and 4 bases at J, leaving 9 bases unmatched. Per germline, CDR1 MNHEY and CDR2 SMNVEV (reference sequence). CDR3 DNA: TGTGCCAGCAGTCCACAGGCTAGCGGGAGGGTATACAATGAGCAGTTCTTC. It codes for CASSPQASGRVYNEQFF.

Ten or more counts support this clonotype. Here the CDR3 DNA reads TGTGCCTCCGAAGACGGATTTTATGAAAAACTGTTTTTT. It codes for CASEDGFYEKLFF. The V call is TRBV19, the J call TRBJ1-4, with D unclear. CDR3 length equals 13 residues. Germline CDR1 reads LNHDA; CDR2 reads SQIVND (reference sequence). Trimming left V 11 bases short and J 6 bases short, with 16 bases between.

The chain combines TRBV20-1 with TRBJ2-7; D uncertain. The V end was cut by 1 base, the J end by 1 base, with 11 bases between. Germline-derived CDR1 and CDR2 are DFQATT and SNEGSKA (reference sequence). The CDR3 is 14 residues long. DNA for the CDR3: TGCAGTGCTAGAGGGGCATCTCGATCCTACGAGCAGTACTTC. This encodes CSARGASRSYEQYF.

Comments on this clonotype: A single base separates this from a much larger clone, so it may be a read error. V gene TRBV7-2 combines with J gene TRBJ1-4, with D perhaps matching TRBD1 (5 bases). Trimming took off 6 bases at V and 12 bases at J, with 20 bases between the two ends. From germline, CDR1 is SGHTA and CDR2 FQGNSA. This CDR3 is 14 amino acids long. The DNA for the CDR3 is TGTGCCAGCAGTTTTAGAACCGGGACGAGGGAACTGTTTTTT. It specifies CASSFRTGTRELFF.

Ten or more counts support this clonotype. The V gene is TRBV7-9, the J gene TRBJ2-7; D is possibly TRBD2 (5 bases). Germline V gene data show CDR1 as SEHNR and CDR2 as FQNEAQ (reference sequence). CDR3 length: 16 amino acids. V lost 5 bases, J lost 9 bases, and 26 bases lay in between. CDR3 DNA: TGTGCCAGCAGCCCTGTACGAGGACTTCACCATCCGGTGCAGTACTTC. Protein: CASSPVRGLHHPVQYF.